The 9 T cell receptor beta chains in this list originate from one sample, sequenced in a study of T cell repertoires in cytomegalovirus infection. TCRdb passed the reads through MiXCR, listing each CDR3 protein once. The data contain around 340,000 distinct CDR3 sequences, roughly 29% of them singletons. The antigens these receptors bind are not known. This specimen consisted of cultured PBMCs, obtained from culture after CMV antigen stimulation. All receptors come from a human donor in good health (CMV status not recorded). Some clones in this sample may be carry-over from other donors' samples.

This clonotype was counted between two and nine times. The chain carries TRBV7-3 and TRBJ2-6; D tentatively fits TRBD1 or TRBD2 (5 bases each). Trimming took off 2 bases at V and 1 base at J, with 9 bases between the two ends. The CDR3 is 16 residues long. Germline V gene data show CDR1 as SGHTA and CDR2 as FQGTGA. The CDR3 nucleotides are TGTGCCAGCAGCTTATCCTGGGGGTCTGGGGCCAACGTCCTGACTTTC. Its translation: CASSLSWGSGANVLTF.

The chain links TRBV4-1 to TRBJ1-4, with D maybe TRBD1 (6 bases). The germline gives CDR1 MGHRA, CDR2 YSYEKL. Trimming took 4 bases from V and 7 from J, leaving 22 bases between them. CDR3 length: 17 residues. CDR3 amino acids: CASSLGTWDNIGEKLFF. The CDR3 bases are TGCGCCAGCAGCCTCGGGACTTGGGACAATATAGGTGAAAAACTGTTTTTT.

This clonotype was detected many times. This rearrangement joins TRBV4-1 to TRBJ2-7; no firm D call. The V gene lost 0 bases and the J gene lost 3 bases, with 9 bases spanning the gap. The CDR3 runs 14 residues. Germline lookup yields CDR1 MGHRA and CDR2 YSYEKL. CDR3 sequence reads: CASSQEGRSYEQYF. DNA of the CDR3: TGCGCCAGCAGCCAAGAGGGCAGGAGCTACGAGCAGTACTTC.

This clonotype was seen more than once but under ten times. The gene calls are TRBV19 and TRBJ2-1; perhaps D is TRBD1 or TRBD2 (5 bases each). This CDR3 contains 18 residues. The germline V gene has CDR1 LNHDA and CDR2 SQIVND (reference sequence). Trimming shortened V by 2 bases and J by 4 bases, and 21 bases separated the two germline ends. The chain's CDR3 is CASSIIIRRVEGYNEQFF. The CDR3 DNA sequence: TGTGCCAGTAGTATAATAATAAGGAGAGTAGAGGGGTACAATGAGCAGTTCTTC.

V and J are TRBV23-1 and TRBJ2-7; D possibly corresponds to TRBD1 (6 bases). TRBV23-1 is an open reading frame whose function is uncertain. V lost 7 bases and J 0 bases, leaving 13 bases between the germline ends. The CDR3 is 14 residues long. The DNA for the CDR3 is TGCGCCAGCAATGGACAGCTAGCCTCCTACGAGCAGTACTTC. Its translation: CASNGQLASYEQYF.

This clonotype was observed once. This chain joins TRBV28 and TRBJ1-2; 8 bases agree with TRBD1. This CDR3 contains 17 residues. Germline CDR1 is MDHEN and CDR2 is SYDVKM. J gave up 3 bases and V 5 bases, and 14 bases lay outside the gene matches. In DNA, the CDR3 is TGTGCCAGCAGTCCCCCGCGACAGGGGTTGCACTACTATGGCTACACCTTC. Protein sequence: CASSPPRQGLHYYGYTF.

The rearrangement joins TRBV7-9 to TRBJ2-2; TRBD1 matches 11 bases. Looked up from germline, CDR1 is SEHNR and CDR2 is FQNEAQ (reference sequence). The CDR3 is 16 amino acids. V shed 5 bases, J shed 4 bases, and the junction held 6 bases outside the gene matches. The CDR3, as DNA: TGTGCCAGCAGCCCTGGACAGGGGGCGAGCACCGGGGAGCTGTTTTTT. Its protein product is CASSPGQGASTGELFF.

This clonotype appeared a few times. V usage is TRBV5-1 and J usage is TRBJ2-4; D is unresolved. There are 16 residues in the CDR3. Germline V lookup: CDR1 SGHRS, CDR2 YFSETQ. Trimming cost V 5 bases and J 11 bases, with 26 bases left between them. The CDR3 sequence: CASSNGHALPSEVQYF. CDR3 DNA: TGCGCCAGCAGTAACGGGCATGCTCTCCCCTCGGAAGTTCAGTACTTC.

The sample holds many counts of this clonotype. The CDR3 reads CASIGPGTAGYEQYF. In nucleotides, the CDR3 is TGTGCCAGCATCGGACCCGGGACCGCGGGCTACGAGCAGTACTTC. The rearrangement joins TRBV11-2 to TRBJ2-7; either TRBD1 or TRBD2 may supply D (5 bases each). Germline CDR1 and CDR2: SGHAT and FQNNGV. The ends were cut back, 7 bases at V and 3 bases at J, with 19 bases in the middle. This CDR3 has 15 amino acids.